This T cell receptor beta chain was retrieved from a study of long-term antiretroviral therapy in people with HIV. Looking at the study overall: Samples collected earliest predate the 2015 immediate-ART recommendation by about a decade. The study's findings and limits: Comparison with controls showed narrower CDR3 length ranges in HIV repertoires. All time points showed a repertoire dominated by clones expanded before ART.

An immunoSEQ assay, version v3.0, was performed at survey level. Profiling relied on immunoSEQ multiplex PCR, and the TCRdb table lists in-frame clones only, not all of them. The data contain about 14,000 clones, 80% of them seen just once; the ten biggest clones take up around 13%. As regards this clone: What it binds is not known.

The sample here was unsorted PBMCs, taken 3.2 years before starting antiretroviral therapy. The clonotype comes from a man between 40 and 49 years old with HIV.

The CDR3 here is CASSVLLSSGNTIYF. Here the CDR3 DNA reads TGTGCCAGCAGCGTTCTCCTGAGCTCTGGAAACACCATATATTTT. This chain connects TRBV11-2 to TRBJ1-3; D is undetermined. Germline-derived CDR1 and CDR2 are SGHAT and FQNNGV. Trimming took 5 bases from V and 0 from J, leaving 11 bases between them. This CDR3 region has 15 residues.